This entry lists 32 T cell receptor beta chains sequenced from one sample in a study of identical twins listed by TCRdb under 2016. Library generation was performed with 5' RACE. For sequencing, an Illumina HiSeq 2000 was employed. Using fastp at Q25 and MiXCR, TCRdb reprocessed the public reads and kept productive beta chains. A single entry per CDR3 protein holds the most common genes and DNA from its merged rows. The sample table records roughly 690,000 distinct CDR3 sequences; 6% to 6.5% of these occur just once. The leading ten clones occupy 1.5% to 2% of the sample. Specimen: naive T cells sorted from blood. This specimen's cell subset or site label, per the study, means: cells isolated with a human naive T-cell isolation kit. The receptors were sampled from a man between 18 and 29 years old in good health.

The chain carries TRBV14 and TRBJ2-5; TRBD1 matches at 8 bases. Trimming removed 1 base from V and 5 bases from J; junction bases left unmatched: 6. CDR3 length equals 15 residues. Germline V gene lookup returns CDR1 SGHDN and CDR2 FVKESK. CDR3 DNA: TGTGCCAGCAGCCAAGCCCGGACAGGGTTGGAGACCCAGTACTTC. It translates to CASSQARTGLETQYF.

This clonotype was recorded a few times. The chain's CDR3 is CASSYSGTGETQYF. Written as DNA, the CDR3 is TGTGCCAGCAGTTACTCCGGGACCGGGGAGACCCAGTACTTC. The chain combines TRBV6-5 with TRBJ2-5; D might be TRBD1 or TRBD2, each matching 5 bases. Trimming removed 0 bases at V and 5 bases at J, with 10 bases between. Germline CDR1 and CDR2: MNHEY and SVGAGI. The length of the CDR3 is 14 residues.

V and J are TRBV28 and TRBJ2-2, with a tentative D call TRBD1 (6 bases). The V gene lost 6 bases and the J gene lost 6 bases, with 17 bases spanning the gap. The CDR3 loop spans 15 amino acids. Germline CDR1 and CDR2: MDHEN and SYDVKM. The CDR3 coding sequence is TGTGCCAGCAGGCAACCCACAGGGTCCCCCGGGGAGCTGTTTTTT. Protein product: CASRQPTGSPGELFF.

This clonotype has more than one count but fewer than ten. The chain combines TRBV15 with TRBJ1-6; TRBD1 is a possible D gene (5 bases). Germline CDR1 is LNHNV and CDR2 is YYDKDF (reference sequence). Trimming removed 0 bases from V and 3 bases from J, with 15 bases in between. The CDR3 extends over 18 amino acids. The CDR3 loop reads CATSREIWDVDYNSPLHF. The CDR3, as DNA: TGTGCCACCAGCAGAGAAATTTGGGACGTCGACTATAATTCACCCCTCCACTTT.

This clonotype has a handful of counts. The chain carries TRBV4-2 and TRBJ2-3; D is undetermined. Trimming took off 0 bases at V and 3 bases at J, with 13 bases between the two ends. The CDR3 loop spans 16 amino acids. From germline, CDR1 is LGHNA and CDR2 YNFKEQ. The DNA for the CDR3 is TGTGCCAGCAGCCAAGATTTGGCGCTGGTAACAGATACGCAGTATTTT. It yields the protein CASSQDLALVTDTQYF.

This clonotype was found a few times. The chain couples TRBV4-1 to TRBJ1-1, with 7 bases lining up with TRBD1. V lost 6 bases to trimming and J lost 0 bases; unmatched junction nucleotides: 10. Germline V gene sequence: CDR1 MGHRA, CDR2 YSYEKL. The CDR3 sequence is 16 residues long. CDR3 protein: CASSPIPGQMNTEAFF. In DNA, the CDR3 is TGCGCCAGCAGTCCAATCCCGGGACAGATGAACACTGAAGCTTTCTTT.

The chain has TRBV19 and TRBJ2-5; a possible D gene is TRBD2 (6 bases). The germline gives CDR1 LNHDA, CDR2 SQIVND (reference sequence). Between the trimmed V and J ends, which lost 10 bases and 3 bases, there was a span of 12 bases. CDR3 size: 12 residues. For the CDR3, the DNA is TGTGCCACCAAGGGGAGGAAAGAGACCCAGTACTTC. Its translation is CATKGRKETQYF.

This clonotype has at least ten counts. The chain recombines TRBV9 with TRBJ2-7, with TRBD2 matching over 13 bases. V lost 3 bases, J lost 2 bases, and 2 bases stayed unmatched. The CDR3 extends over 15 amino acids. Germline values: CDR1 SGDLS, CDR2 YYNGEE. The DNA for the CDR3 is TGTGCCAGCAGCGCCGGGACTAGCGGGGCCTACGAGCAGTACTTC. As protein: CASSAGTSGAYEQYF. The full variable domain, rest sourced from reference TRBV9 and TRBJ2-7, is DSGVTQTPKHLITATGQRVTLRCSPRSGDLSVYWYQQSLDQGLQFLIQYYNGEERAKGNILERFSAQQFPDLHSELNLSSLELGDSALYFCASSAGTSGAYEQYFGPGTRLTVT.

To note about this clonotype: The CDR3 carries no conserved terminal phenylalanine or tryptophan, so it likely arises from a read error. The chain uses TRBV4-1 and TRBJ2-1; TRBD2 aligns across 7 bases. This CDR3 has 14 amino acids. V lost 0 bases, J lost 10 bases, and 6 bases stayed unmatched. The germline gives CDR1 MGHRA, CDR2 YSYEKL. The CDR3 coding sequence is TGCGCCAGCAGCCAAGAAGGCGGGAGCGGGGAGCAGTTCATC. Its protein product is CASSQEGGSGEQFI.

Ten or more counts support this clonotype. This chain connects TRBV25-1 to TRBJ1-2; D may be TRBD1 (6 bases). V lost 7 bases and J lost 0, with 12 bases in between. The CDR3 is made up of 14 amino acids. Germline lookup yields CDR1 MGHDK and CDR2 SYGVNS. The CDR3 sequence: CASTQQGTNYGYTF. In nucleotides, the CDR3 is TGTGCCAGCACCCAACAGGGAACTAACTATGGCTACACCTTC.

There are many counts of this clonotype. The chain recombines TRBV12-3 or TRBV12-4 with TRBJ2-3; TRBD2 matches at 11 bases. The CDR3 extends over 17 amino acids. V trimming: 5 bases; J trimming: 0 bases; junction bases outside the gene matches: 7. Written as DNA, the CDR3 is TGTGCCAGCAGTCCGGGACTAGCGGTAACTAGCACAGATACGCAGTATTTT. This sequence encodes CASSPGLAVTSTDTQYF.

This clonotype was counted ten times or more. V and J are TRBV20-1 and TRBJ2-7; D is unresolved. Germline V gene lookup returns CDR1 DFQATT and CDR2 SNEGSKA (reference sequence). Trimming removed 0 bases from V and 1 base from J, with 10 bases in between. This CDR3 is 14 amino acids long. The CDR3: CSARDYDISYEQYF. The DNA for the CDR3 is TGCAGTGCTAGAGATTATGACATATCCTACGAGCAGTACTTC.

This clonotype was picked up a small number of times. The chain recombines TRBV7-6 with TRBJ2-5; D is unclear. In germline, CDR1 is SGHVS, CDR2 FNYEAQ. This CDR3 region has 15 residues. The V gene lost 4 bases and the J gene lost 5 bases, with 17 bases spanning the gap. CDR3 in amino acids: CASSSTTRAEETQYF. The CDR3 DNA reads TGTGCCAGCAGCTCTACGACTCGAGCAGAGGAGACCCAGTACTTC.

This clonotype was counted ten times or more. V and J are TRBV3-1 and TRBJ2-5; D is perhaps TRBD2 (6 bases). Germline V gives CDR1 LGHDT, CDR2 YNNKEL (reference sequence). The CDR3 is 13 amino acids. V was shortened by 1 base and J by 7 bases, with 10 bases between the two germline ends. The CDR3 sequence: CASSQVTAGTQYF. CDR3 bases: TGTGCCAGCAGCCAAGTCACAGCGGGGACCCAGTACTTC.

This clonotype was found a few times. The chain's CDR3 is CASSPIRQGSYEQYV. The CDR3 DNA reads TGTGCCAGCAGTCCTATTCGACAGGGTTCCTACGAGCAGTACGTC. The chain has TRBV6-2 or TRBV6-3 and TRBJ2-7; TRBD1 matches 7 bases. V lost 5 bases, J lost 1 base, and 8 bases stayed unmatched. The length of the CDR3 is 15 residues. The germline gives CDR1 MNHEY, CDR2 SVGEGT.

This clonotype was counted ten times or more. The V call is TRBV20-1, the J call TRBJ2-1; tentatively, D is TRBD1 (5 bases). V was shortened by 7 bases and J by 5 bases, with 15 bases between the two germline ends. The CDR3 has 13 residues. Germline V gene data show CDR1 as DFQATT and CDR2 as SNEGSKA (reference sequence). In DNA form, the CDR3 reads TGCAGTGGAGGACACCCTCTTAACAATGAGCAGTTCTTC. Translating it yields CSGGHPLNNEQFF.

The chain has TRBV7-3 and TRBJ2-3; TRBD2 agrees at 7 bases. The CDR3 is 15 amino acids. The trim removed 4 bases at V and 1 base at J, leaving 5 bases unmatched. Germline lookup yields CDR1 SGHTA and CDR2 FQGTGA. This chain's CDR3 is CASSWGGTRTDTQYF. The CDR3 DNA sequence: TGTGCCAGCAGCTGGGGGGGGACTCGCACAGATACGCAGTATTTT. Drawing the rest from reference TRBV7-3 and TRBJ2-3, the complete variable domain is GAGVSQTPSNKVTEKGKYVELRCDPISGHTALYWYRQSLGQGPEFLIYFQGTGAADDSGLPNDRFFAVRPEGSVSTLKIQRTERGDSAVYLCASSWGGTRTDTQYFGPGTRLTVL.

This chain links TRBV6-2 or TRBV6-3 with TRBJ2-7, with 8 bases aligning to TRBD2. The ends lost 7 bases at V and 2 bases at J; junction bases unmatched: 10. The CDR3 contains 15 residues. CDR1 MNHEY and CDR2 SVGEGT come from the germline V gene. CDR3 in DNA: TGTGCCAGCACACAAAGTAGCGGGGCCACCTACGAGCAGTACTTC. This encodes CASTQSSGATYEQYF.

A few counts support this clonotype. The chain couples TRBV19 to TRBJ2-7; TRBD2 agrees at 8 bases. Germline V CDR1 and CDR2: LNHDA, SQIVND (reference sequence). CDR3 length: 16 amino acids. V shed 1 base and J 0 bases; nucleotides not matched to a gene: 5. The CDR3 here is CASSIAGGGLSYEQYV. For the CDR3, the DNA is TGTGCCAGTAGTATAGCCGGGGGGGGACTCTCCTACGAGCAGTACGTC.

This clonotype was counted between two and nine times. V usage is TRBV7-9 and J usage is TRBJ2-7, with D maybe TRBD1 (5 bases). The CDR3 spans 14 residues. Germline CDR1 reads SEHNR; CDR2 reads FQNEAQ (reference sequence). V gave up 0 bases and J gave up 0 bases, with 6 bases separating them. The CDR3 reads CASSLADNSYEQYF. CDR3 in DNA: TGTGCCAGCAGCTTAGCGGACAACTCCTACGAGCAGTACTTC.

This clonotype has a count of ten or more. The chain has TRBV4-3 and TRBJ2-3; TRBD2 matches 9 bases. The CDR3 covers 15 residues. The V gene's germline CDR1 is LGHNA and CDR2 YSLEER. The ends lost 0 bases at V and 13 bases at J; junction bases unmatched: 11. The CDR3 DNA reads as TGCGCCAGCAGCCAAGATCCCAGGACTAGCGAACCGGAGTATTTT. This translates into CASSQDPRTSEPEYF.

This clonotype has a count of ten or more. This chain links TRBV11-1 with TRBJ1-1; 7 positions agree with TRBD1. From germline, CDR1 is SGHAT and CDR2 FQDESV (reference sequence). The CDR3 runs to 14 residues. J gave up 4 bases and V 3 bases, and 5 bases lay outside the gene matches. The CDR3 DNA reads TGTGCCAGCAGCTTCCGGGACAGCAGCACTGAAGCTTTCTTT. Encoded protein: CASSFRDSSTEAFF.

The chain couples TRBV25-1 to TRBJ2-2, with D uncertain. The V gene lost 6 bases and the J gene lost 7 bases, with 12 bases spanning the gap. Germline CDR1 is MGHDK and CDR2 is SYGVNS. The CDR3 runs 13 residues. This chain's CDR3 is CASRVTENGELFF. For the CDR3, the DNA is TGTGCCAGCAGGGTTACGGAGAACGGGGAGCTGTTTTTT.

This clonotype was counted at least ten times. The V call is TRBV5-1, the J call TRBJ2-3, with D maybe TRBD1 (6 bases). This CDR3 comprises 14 residues. The ends were cut back, 4 bases at V and 0 bases at J, with 9 bases in the middle. Per germline, CDR1 SGHRS and CDR2 YFSETQ. For the CDR3, the DNA is TGCGCCAGCAGCCCGGACAGCAGCACAGATACGCAGTATTTT. Translated, it gives CASSPDSSTDTQYF.

This clonotype was detected ten times or more. The chain has TRBV6-2 or TRBV6-3 and TRBJ2-5; perhaps TRBD1 as D (5 bases). Germline V gene sequence: CDR1 MNHEY, CDR2 SVGEGT. This CDR3 is built from 16 residues. The V end lost 4 bases, the J end lost 1 base, and 16 bases lay between the germline ends. CDR3 DNA: TGTGCCAGCAGTTGGGGCCAGGCGTCTCTCCAAGAGACCCAGTACTTC. Translation gives CASSWGQASLQETQYF.

V is TRBV7-9 and J is TRBJ1-2; perhaps TRBD1 as D (6 bases). Deletions cut 5 bases from V and 8 bases from J, with 24 bases between. The CDR3 sequence is 16 residues long. Germline assignment: CDR1 SEHNR and CDR2 FQNEAQ (reference sequence). The CDR3: CASSLPNRASNGGYTF. In DNA form, the CDR3 reads TGTGCCAGCAGCCTACCGAACAGGGCTTCAAACGGGGGCTACACCTTC. Filled out from reference TRBV7-9 and TRBJ1-2, the complete variable domain reads DTGVSQNPRHKITKRGQNVTFRCDPISEHNRLYWYRQTLGQGPEFLTYFQNEAQLEKSRLLSDRFSAERPKGSFSTLEIQRTEQGDSAMYLCASSLPNRASNGGYTFGSGTRLTVV.

Ten or more counts support this clonotype. The chain combines TRBV12-3 or TRBV12-4 with TRBJ2-7; D is perhaps TRBD2 (5 bases). V dropped 3 bases and J dropped 0 bases, with 9 bases sitting between them. This CDR3 spans 14 amino acids. The DNA of the CDR3 is TGTGCCAGCAGTTTTAGTCGGGGCTCCTACGAGCAGTACGTC. Its protein is CASSFSRGSYEQYV.

The table lists this clonotype with many counts. The chain recombines TRBV5-1 with TRBJ1-1; D possibly corresponds to TRBD1 (6 bases). Trimming cost V 0 bases and J 4 bases, with 10 bases left between them. This CDR3 has 14 amino acids. From germline, CDR1 is SGHRS and CDR2 YFSETQ. The CDR3, as DNA: TGCGCCAGCAGCTTGGCCTCAGGGGTCACTGAAGCTTTCTTT. It codes for CASSLASGVTEAFF.

This clonotype was seen at least ten times. The chain couples TRBV27 to TRBJ2-5; 9 bases line up with TRBD2. Germline assignment: CDR1 MNHEY and CDR2 SMNVEV (reference sequence). V was pared by 3 bases and J by 5 bases, with 1 base of the junction left unmatched. This CDR3 has 13 amino acids. CDR3 DNA: TGTGCCAGCAGTTTTACTAGCGGGGAGACCCAGTACTTC. It codes for CASSFTSGETQYF.

This clonotype was recorded at least ten times. The V gene is TRBV24-1, the J gene TRBJ2-3; TRBD1 agrees at 7 bases. Per germline, CDR1 KGHDR and CDR2 SFDVKD. V gave up 4 bases and J gave up 0 bases; unmatched junction bases: 9. This CDR3 region has 17 residues. As DNA, the CDR3 is TGTGCCACCAGTGACCCCCGACAGGGTTCGAGCACAGATACGCAGTATTTT. Translating it yields CATSDPRQGSSTDTQYF.

This clonotype was seen ten or more times. The genes are TRBV6-5 and TRBJ2-1; D perhaps matches TRBD2 (5 bases). CDR3 length equals 11 residues. Per germline, CDR1 MNHEY and CDR2 SVGAGI. The V and J ends lost 6 bases and 7 bases respectively, with 7 bases between them. DNA for the CDR3: TGTGCCAGCAGACGGGGAAATGAGCAGTTCTTC. It translates to CASRRGNEQFF.

This clonotype was observed many times. The chain couples TRBV12-3 or TRBV12-4 to TRBJ2-1, with 8 bases matching TRBD2. With 2 bases clipped from V and 3 bases from J, the junction kept 9 bases outside the gene matches. This CDR3 is built from 17 residues. The CDR3 region has the DNA TGTGCCAGCAGTTTATGGGGGGGGCTAGCGGGCTACAATGAGCAGTTCTTC. Amino acids: CASSLWGGLAGYNEQFF.